These T cell receptor beta chains were read from a single sample in a study of T cell repertoires in cytomegalovirus infection. TCRdb reprocessed the reads via MiXCR and lists one record per CDR3 protein. The sample records a few hundred thousand distinct CDR3 sequences, nearly 35% being singletons. Their specific antigens are unknown. Specimen: cultured PBMCs, collected from culture after CMV antigen stimulation. These receptors originate from a human donor in good health (CMV status not recorded). Some clones in this sample may be carry-over from other donors' samples. Each CDR3 is given without its conserved first and last residue. Each record gives: V gene, J gene, CDR3 protein.

>TRBV6-8|TRBJ1-6
ASSIGGLNSPLH
>TRBV7-3|TRBJ2-1
ASSLGQGYDEQF
>TRBV25-1|TRBJ2-7
ASSEGTGGGWLHEQY
>TRBV27|TRBJ2-3
ASSLVERVTQY
>TRBV6-2/TRBV6-3|TRBJ2-1
ATLSTSGPYNEQF
>TRBV12-3/TRBV12-4|TRBJ1-1
ASSSPFGRLNTEAF
>TRBV7-2|TRBJ2-7
ASSSGRTSYEQY
>TRBV7-2|TRBJ1-1
ASSLTSGTNTEAF
>TRBV27|TRBJ2-7
ASSSIGPFEQY
>TRBV7-2|TRBJ2-3
ASSLVGFGRRTDTQY
>TRBV15|TRBJ2-3
ATTSYSTDTQY
>TRBV10-3|TRBJ2-1
AIALRANLHNEQF